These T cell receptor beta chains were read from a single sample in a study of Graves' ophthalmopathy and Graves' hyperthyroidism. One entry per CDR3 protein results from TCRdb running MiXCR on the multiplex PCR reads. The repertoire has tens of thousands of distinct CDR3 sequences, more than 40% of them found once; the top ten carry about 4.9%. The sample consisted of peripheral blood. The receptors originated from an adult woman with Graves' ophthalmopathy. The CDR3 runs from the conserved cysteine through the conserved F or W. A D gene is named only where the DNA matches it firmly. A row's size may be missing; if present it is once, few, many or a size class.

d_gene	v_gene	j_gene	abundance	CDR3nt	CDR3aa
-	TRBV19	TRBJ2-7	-	TGTGCCAGTAGTAGGGACGCGGCTGGAGTCTCCTACGAGCAGTACTTC	CASSRDAAGVSYEQYF
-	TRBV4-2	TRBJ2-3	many	TGTGCCAGCAGCCAAGACAGCCAGACTGCTTCAAGCACAGATACGCAGTATTTT	CASSQDSQTASSTDTQYF
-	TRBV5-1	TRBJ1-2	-	TGCGCCAGCAGGGAGAGACGACGGGGGCCTTACTATGGCTACACCTTC	CASRERRRGPYYGYTF
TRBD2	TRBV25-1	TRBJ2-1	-	TGTGCCAGCGATGCTAGCGGGAGCTCCTACAATGAGCAGTTCTTC	CASDASGSSYNEQFF
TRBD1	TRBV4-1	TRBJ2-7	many	TGCGCCAGCAGCCACCCGGGGGACAGGGTAGCCGTTCGGTACTTC	CASSHPGDRVAVRYF
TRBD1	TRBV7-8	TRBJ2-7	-	TGTGCCAGCAGCCCTACCGGGACAGGCTACGAGCAGTACTTC	CASSPTGTGYEQYF
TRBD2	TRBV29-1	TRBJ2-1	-	TGCAGCGTTGAGACTAGCGGGACTGAGCAGTTCTTC	CSVETSGTEQFF
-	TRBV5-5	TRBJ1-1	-	-	CASSLWGQGNTEALF
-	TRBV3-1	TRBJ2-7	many	TGTGCCAGCAGCCGGTTAGGATCCTACGAGCAGTACTTC	CASSRLGSYEQYF
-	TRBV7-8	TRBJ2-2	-	TGTGCCAGCAGCCACTACCGGGGCTCGGACACCGGGGAGCTGTTTTTT	CASSHYRGSDTGELFF
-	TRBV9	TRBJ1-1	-	TGTGCCAGCAGCGTTACATTGAACACTGAAGCTTTCTTT	CASSVTLNTEAFF
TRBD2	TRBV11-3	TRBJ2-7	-	TGTGCCAGCAGCTTAGGGGGGGGGGTGGCGGGCTATCCCTACGAGCAGTACTTC	CASSLGGGVAGYPYEQYF
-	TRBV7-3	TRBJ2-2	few	TGTGCCAGCAGCTTATCCCAACCCGGGGAGCTGTTTTTT	CASSLSQPGELFF
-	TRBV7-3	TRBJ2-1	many	TGTGCCAGCAGCTGGGGGAATGAGCAGTTCTTC	CASSWGNEQFF
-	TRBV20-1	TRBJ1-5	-	TGCAGTGCTAGAAACTCCGGGACGGTCTACGAGCATTTT	CSARNSGTVYEHF
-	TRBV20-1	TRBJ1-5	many	TGCAGTGCTCCAACGGGGGGGGGAGGTTTGGGCCAGCCCCAGCATTTT	CSAPTGGGGLGQPQHF
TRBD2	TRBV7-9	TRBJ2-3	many	TGTGCCAGCAGCTCAACCTGGAGGGAGGGGTATACGCAGTATTTT	CASSSTWREGYTQYF
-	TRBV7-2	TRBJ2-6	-	TGTGCCAGCAGCAGAGGGGCCAACGTCCTGACTTTC	CASSRGANVLTF
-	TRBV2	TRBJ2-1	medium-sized	TGTGCCAGCAGTACGGAGGATGAGCAGTTCTTC	CASSTEDEQFF
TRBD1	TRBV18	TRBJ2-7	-	TGTGCCAGCTCACGGGACAGGGGGGGGTACGAGCAGTACTTC	CASSRDRGGYEQYF
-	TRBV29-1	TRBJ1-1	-	TGCAGCGTTGAACCGACGGGGGGATACAACACTGAAGCTTCCTTT	CSVEPTGGYNTEASF
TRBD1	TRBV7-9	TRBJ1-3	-	TGTGCCAGCAGCCTAAGGATTGCGGGACAGGGAAACACCATATATTTT	CASSLRIAGQGNTIYF
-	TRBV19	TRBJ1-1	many	TGTGCCAGTAGTCGGGACGGGAACACTGAAGCTTTCTTT	CASSRDGNTEAFF
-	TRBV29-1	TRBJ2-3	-	TGCAGCGTTGACAGGGACACACACACAGATACGCAGTATTTT	CSVDRDTHTDTQYF
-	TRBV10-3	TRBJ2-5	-	TGTGCCATCAGTGATCTACAGCTTCAAGAGACCCAGTACTTC	CAISDLQLQETQYF
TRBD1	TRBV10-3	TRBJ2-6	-	TGTGCCATCAGTGAGCTGACAGGGGCTGGGGCCAACGTCCTGACTTTC	CAISELTGAGANVLTF
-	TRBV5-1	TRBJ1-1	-	TGCGCCAGCAGCTTGGTGGTCCCTCCGGACACTGAAGCTTTCTTT	CASSLVVPPDTEAFF
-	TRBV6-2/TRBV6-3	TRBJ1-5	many	TGTGCCAGCAGTTACTCGAATAGCAATCAGCCCCAGCATTTT	CASSYSNSNQPQHF
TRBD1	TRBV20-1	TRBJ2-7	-	TGCAGTGGTAGGGACAGCTCCTACGAGCAGTACTTC	CSGRDSSYEQYF
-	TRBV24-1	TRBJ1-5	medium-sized	TGTGCCACCAGTGGGGCTTATAGCAATCAGCCCCAGCATTTT	CATSGAYSNQPQHF
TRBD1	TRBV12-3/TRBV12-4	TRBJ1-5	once	TGTGCCAGCAACCCGACAGGGGGCAGGGGTCAGCCCCAGCATTTT	CASNPTGGRGQPQHF
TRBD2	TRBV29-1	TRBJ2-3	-	TGCAGCGTTGAAAGCGGGAGGCTTCAAGAGACCCTTGCAGATACGCAGTATTTT	CSVESGRLQETLADTQYF
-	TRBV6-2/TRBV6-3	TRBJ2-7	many	TGTGCCAGCAGCGACAGAAGTCTGTACGAGCAGTACTTC	CASSDRSLYEQYF
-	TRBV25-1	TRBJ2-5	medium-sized	TGTGCCAGCACCCCAGCGTGGCCCTCGGGAGAGACCCAGTACTTC	CASTPAWPSGETQYF
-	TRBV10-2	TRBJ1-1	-	TGCGCCAGCGGAAACAGGGCGATGAACACTGAAGCTTTCTTT	CASGNRAMNTEAFF
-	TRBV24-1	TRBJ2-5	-	TGTGCCACCAGTTCGGCGGAACTACCGGAGACCCAGTACTTC	CATSSAELPETQYF
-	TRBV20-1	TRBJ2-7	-	TGCAGTGTTACAGGGAGAGGCCTTTACGAGCAGTACTTC	CSVTGRGLYEQYF
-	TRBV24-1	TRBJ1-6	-	TGTGCCACCAGTGAGGGCCTCAGGGCTGCCTATAATTCACCCCTCCACTTT	CATSEGLRAAYNSPLHF
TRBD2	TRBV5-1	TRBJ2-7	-	TGCGCCAGCAGCTTGGCGGGAGGGCCCTACGAGCAGTACTTC	CASSLAGGPYEQYF
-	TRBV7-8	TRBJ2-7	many	TGTGCCAGCAGCTCCCTGGGGTGGGAGCAGTACTTC	CASSSLGWEQYF
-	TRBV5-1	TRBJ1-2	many	TGCGCCAGCAGCTTGGGTCGCAGTGACACAGGCTACACCTTC	CASSLGRSDTGYTF
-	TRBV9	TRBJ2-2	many	TGTGCCAGCAGCGCCCGGTTACGACTTAACACCGGGGAGCTGTTTTTT	CASSARLRLNTGELFF
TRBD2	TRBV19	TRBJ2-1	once	TGTGCCAGTAGTAGGGGACTGACTAGCTCCGATTACAATGAGCAGTTCTTC	CASSRGLTSSDYNEQFF
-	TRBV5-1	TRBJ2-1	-	TGCGCCAGCAGCGGGATGGACAATGAGCAGTTCTTC	CASSGMDNEQFF
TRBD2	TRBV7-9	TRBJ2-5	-	TGTGCCAGCAGCTTAGGTAGCGGGAGGCCACGGGAGACCCAGTACTTC	CASSLGSGRPRETQYF
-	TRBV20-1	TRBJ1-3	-	TGCAGTGCTAGAGAGTTGGGGTCCTATGGAAACACCATATATTTT	CSARELGSYGNTIYF
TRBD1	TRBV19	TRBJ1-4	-	TGTGCCAGTACTAGTCGACAGGGGTGTGAAAAACTGTTCTTT	CASTSRQGCEKLFF